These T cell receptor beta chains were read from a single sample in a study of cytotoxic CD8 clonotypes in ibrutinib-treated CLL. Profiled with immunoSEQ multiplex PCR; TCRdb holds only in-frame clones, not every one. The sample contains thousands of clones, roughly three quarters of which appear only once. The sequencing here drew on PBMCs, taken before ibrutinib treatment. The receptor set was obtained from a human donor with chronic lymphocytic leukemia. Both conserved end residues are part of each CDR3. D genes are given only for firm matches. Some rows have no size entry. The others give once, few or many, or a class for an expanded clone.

CDR3nt: TGTGCCAGCAGGGGAGGGGTGCCCTACGAGCAGTACTTC; CDR3aa: CASRGGVPYEQYF; j_gene: TRBJ2-7; d_gene: TRBD2; abundance: NA; v_gene: TRBV28; len: 13
CDR3nt: TGTGCCAGCAGTTACTCGCCAGGGACCTACGAGCAGTACTTC; CDR3aa: CASSYSPGTYEQYF; j_gene: TRBJ2-7; d_gene: NA; abundance: NA; v_gene: TRBV6-5; len: 14
CDR3nt: TGTGCCAGCAGCTCGTTAGCGGCCACGGTTGCCGGGGAGCTGTTTTTT; CDR3aa: CASSSLAATVAGELFF; j_gene: TRBJ2-2; d_gene: NA; abundance: NA; v_gene: TRBV7-6; len: 16
CDR3nt: TGTGCCAGCAGCCCCGAGTGGGACAGGGAGTATGAAAAACTGTTTTTT; CDR3aa: CASSPEWDREYEKLFF; j_gene: TRBJ1-4; d_gene: TRBD1; abundance: NA; v_gene: TRBV5-4; len: 16
CDR3nt: TGTGCCAGCAGCTTCGACAGGAGCACAGATACGCAGTATTTT; CDR3aa: CASSFDRSTDTQYF; j_gene: TRBJ2-3; d_gene: NA; abundance: NA; v_gene: TRBV7-2; len: 14
CDR3nt: TGTGCCAGCAGTTCTATTGGGGCCTCTGGAAACACCATATATTTT; CDR3aa: CASSSIGASGNTIYF; j_gene: TRBJ1-3; d_gene: NA; abundance: few; v_gene: TRBV6-6; len: 15
CDR3nt: TGTGCCAGCAGTGAAGGGGGCTTTAATGAAAAACTGTTTTTT; CDR3aa: CASSEGGFNEKLFF; j_gene: TRBJ1-4; d_gene: NA; abundance: NA; v_gene: TRBV6-1; len: 14
CDR3nt: TGTGCCAGCAGCTTGGTGGGGGGTAGTGAAACTAATGAAAAACTGTTTTTT; CDR3aa: CASSLVGGSETNEKLFF; j_gene: TRBJ1-4; d_gene: NA; abundance: NA; v_gene: TRBV5-6; len: 17
CDR3nt: TGCGCCAGCAGCCTTACGACGGTAGACTATGGCTACACCTTC; CDR3aa: CASSLTTVDYGYTF; j_gene: TRBJ1-2; d_gene: NA; abundance: NA; v_gene: TRBV4-1; len: 14
CDR3nt: TGTGCCAGCAGCTTGAACCGTCCTCTGACCAAAAACATTCAGTACTTC; CDR3aa: CASSLNRPLTKNIQYF; j_gene: TRBJ2-4; d_gene: NA; abundance: NA; v_gene: TRBV13; len: 16
CDR3nt: TGTGCCAGTAGTATTGCGGTTGGTGGTTTTAACGCTGAAGCTTTCTTT; CDR3aa: CASSIAVGGFNAEAFF; j_gene: TRBJ1-1; d_gene: NA; abundance: NA; v_gene: TRBV19; len: 16
CDR3nt: TGTGCCAGCAGCTTAACAGGGCAGGGGGATGGCTACACCTTC; CDR3aa: CASSLTGQGDGYTF; j_gene: TRBJ1-2; d_gene: TRBD1; abundance: once; v_gene: TRBV7-3; len: 14
CDR3nt: TGTGCCAGCAGTACCCCGGACCAACAGTTCCCCTACGAGCAGTACTTC; CDR3aa: CASSTPDQQFPYEQYF; j_gene: TRBJ2-7; d_gene: NA; abundance: NA; v_gene: TRBV28; len: 16
CDR3nt: TGCGCCAGCAGCCGGGGGACTAGCGGGACAGATACGCAGTATTTT; CDR3aa: CASSRGTSGTDTQYF; j_gene: TRBJ2-3; d_gene: TRBD2; abundance: once; v_gene: TRBV4-3; len: 15
CDR3nt: TGTGCCAGCAGTACTAGCGGGAGTGTAGGCGAGCAGTACTTC; CDR3aa: CASSTSGSVGEQYF; j_gene: TRBJ2-7; d_gene: TRBD2; abundance: NA; v_gene: TRBV28; len: 14
CDR3nt: TGTGCCAGCACTAGGACCCAGATTAACACCGGGGAGCTGTTTTTT; CDR3aa: CASTRTQINTGELFF; j_gene: TRBJ2-2; d_gene: NA; abundance: once; v_gene: TRBV28; len: 15
CDR3nt: TGCAGTGCTAGACAAGGGACATCTCAGTACTTC; CDR3aa: CSARQGTSQYF; j_gene: TRBJ2-5; d_gene: NA; abundance: once; v_gene: TRBV20-1; len: 11
CDR3nt: TGTGCCAGCGGGAGGGCAGGAGACTATGGCTACACCTTC; CDR3aa: CASGRAGDYGYTF; j_gene: TRBJ1-2; d_gene: NA; abundance: NA; v_gene: TRBV6-5; len: 13
CDR3nt: TGTGCCAGCACCACGGACTTCACAGATACGCAGTATTTT; CDR3aa: CASTTDFTDTQYF; j_gene: TRBJ2-3; d_gene: NA; abundance: NA; v_gene: TRBV2; len: 13
CDR3nt: TGTGCCAGCAGCTTGAGCGGCACAGATACGCAGTATTTT; CDR3aa: CASSLSGTDTQYF; j_gene: TRBJ2-3; d_gene: NA; abundance: NA; v_gene: TRBV7-9; len: 13
CDR3nt: TGCGCCAGCAGCTTGAGGGGACAGGAATCGGGCGATGAGCAGTTCTTC; CDR3aa: CASSLRGQESGDEQFF; j_gene: TRBJ2-1; d_gene: TRBD1; abundance: NA; v_gene: TRBV5-1; len: 16
CDR3nt: TGTGCCAGCTCACCACCGGGACAGAAGACCAACACTGAAGCTTTCTTT; CDR3aa: CASSPPGQKTNTEAFF; j_gene: TRBJ1-1; d_gene: TRBD1; abundance: NA; v_gene: TRBV18; len: 16
CDR3nt: TGTGCCAGCAGCTTTTCCGGGACAGGGGGAGAAAAACTGTTTTTT; CDR3aa: CASSFSGTGGEKLFF; j_gene: TRBJ1-4; d_gene: TRBD1; abundance: NA; v_gene: TRBV7-9; len: 15
CDR3nt: TGTGCCAGCAGCCAGAGCGGGATAGGACAAGAGACCCAGTACTTC; CDR3aa: CASSQSGIGQETQYF; j_gene: TRBJ2-5; d_gene: TRBD2; abundance: NA; v_gene: TRBV11-2; len: 15
CDR3nt: TGTGCCAGCAGTTTAAGCTCCGGGACATCTGACGAGCAGTACTTC; CDR3aa: CASSLSSGTSDEQYF; j_gene: TRBJ2-7; d_gene: NA; abundance: NA; v_gene: TRBV27; len: 15
CDR3nt: TGTGCCAGCAGCCCCCTCCCCTACGAGCAGTACTTC; CDR3aa: CASSPLPYEQYF; j_gene: TRBJ2-7; d_gene: NA; abundance: NA; v_gene: TRBV7-2; len: 12
CDR3nt: TGCGCCAGCAGCTACTTTGGAAACACCATATATTTT; CDR3aa: CASSYFGNTIYF; j_gene: TRBJ1-3; d_gene: NA; abundance: NA; v_gene: TRBV5-1; len: 12
CDR3nt: TGTGCCAGCAGCTCCGGACAGTACTATGGCTACACCTTC; CDR3aa: CASSSGQYYGYTF; j_gene: TRBJ1-2; d_gene: NA; abundance: NA; v_gene: TRBV5-6; len: 13
CDR3nt: TGTGCAAGTCGCTTAGCGCGGGGGTTAGAGACCCAGTACTTC; CDR3aa: CASRLARGLETQYF; j_gene: TRBJ2-5; d_gene: NA; abundance: NA; v_gene: TRBV12-2; len: 14
CDR3nt: TGTGCCAGCAGCCCCTGGGACAGCGCTTCCCCTGGGTCCCAGCATTTT; CDR3aa: CASSPWDSASPGSQHF; j_gene: TRBJ1-5; d_gene: TRBD1; abundance: few; v_gene: TRBV28; len: 16
CDR3nt: TGTGCCAGCAGTCGGAGGAGCTCCTACGAGCAGTACTTC; CDR3aa: CASSRRSSYEQYF; j_gene: TRBJ2-7; d_gene: NA; abundance: NA; v_gene: TRBV27; len: 13
CDR3nt: TGTGCCAGCAGTGGGAGGGACAGAAAAGAGACCCAGTACTTC; CDR3aa: CASSGRDRKETQYF; j_gene: TRBJ2-5; d_gene: NA; abundance: NA; v_gene: TRBV6-4; len: 14
CDR3nt: TGTGCCAGCGTTAGCGGGGAGGTCGAGACCCAGTACTTC; CDR3aa: CASVSGEVETQYF; j_gene: TRBJ2-5; d_gene: TRBD2; abundance: NA; v_gene: TRBV11-1; len: 13
CDR3nt: TGTGCCAGTAGTAGACGGGCAACTAATGAAAAACTGTTTTTT; CDR3aa: CASSRRATNEKLFF; j_gene: TRBJ1-4; d_gene: NA; abundance: NA; v_gene: TRBV19; len: 14
CDR3nt: TGTGCCAGCAGCCAAGATCTTACTAGTTTCGGCGCTGGGGCCAACGTCCTGACTTTC; CDR3aa: CASSQDLTSFGAGANVLTF; j_gene: TRBJ2-6; d_gene: NA; abundance: NA; v_gene: TRBV4-2; len: 19
CDR3nt: TGCGCCAGCAGCTTGGCCGCTAGCGAGACCCAGTACTTC; CDR3aa: CASSLAASETQYF; j_gene: TRBJ2-5; d_gene: NA; abundance: NA; v_gene: TRBV5-1; len: 13
CDR3nt: TGTGCCAGTAGACCCACAGGGGGCAATGGCTACACCTTC; CDR3aa: CASRPTGGNGYTF; j_gene: TRBJ1-2; d_gene: TRBD1; abundance: NA; v_gene: TRBV19; len: 13
CDR3nt: TGTGCCAGTAAACGGCTAGCGGGGATCTCTGGGGCCAACGTCCTGACTTTC; CDR3aa: CASKRLAGISGANVLTF; j_gene: TRBJ2-6; d_gene: TRBD2; abundance: NA; v_gene: TRBV19; len: 17
CDR3nt: TGTGCCAGCCATCTGGCTGGGGGCTACACCTTC; CDR3aa: CASHLAGGYTF; j_gene: TRBJ1-2; d_gene: NA; abundance: NA; v_gene: TRBV28; len: 11
CDR3nt: TGTGCCAGCAGCCTGACCGGCGGGGGTACCTACGAGCAGTACTTC; CDR3aa: CASSLTGGGTYEQYF; j_gene: TRBJ2-7; d_gene: TRBD2; abundance: few; v_gene: TRBV14; len: 15
CDR3nt: TGTGCCAGCGGGAATGAAAAACTGTTTTTT; CDR3aa: CASGNEKLFF; j_gene: TRBJ1-4; d_gene: NA; abundance: NA; v_gene: TRBV28; len: 10
CDR3nt: TGTGCCAGCAGCTTAGTGGCGGCCCTCTCTGGAAACACCATATATTTT; CDR3aa: CASSLVAALSGNTIYF; j_gene: TRBJ1-3; d_gene: NA; abundance: NA; v_gene: TRBV7-8; len: 16
CDR3nt: TGCAGCGTTGCAAAAGGGACAGGGGTCAATGAGCAGTTCTTC; CDR3aa: CSVAKGTGVNEQFF; j_gene: TRBJ2-1; d_gene: TRBD1; abundance: NA; v_gene: TRBV29-1; len: 14
CDR3nt: TGTGCCAGCAGCTGGGCCGGGACAGGGCAAGAGACCCAGTACTTC; CDR3aa: CASSWAGTGQETQYF; j_gene: TRBJ2-5; d_gene: TRBD1; abundance: NA; v_gene: TRBV28; len: 15
CDR3nt: TGTGCCAGCAGCGTAGTTCGGGGAGGTTTCACAGATACGCAGTATTTT; CDR3aa: CASSVVRGGFTDTQYF; j_gene: TRBJ2-3; d_gene: NA; abundance: few; v_gene: TRBV9; len: 16